This T cell receptor (beta chain) was retrieved from a study of blood T cells in healthy people across ages (dated by TCRdb to between 2014 and 2016). At the level of the whole study: In model experiments, template switching captured roughly one uniquely barcoded TCR beta cDNA molecule for every two T cells. Age-related changes in TCR beta repertoire diversity were measured in the study by deep sequencing normalized with unique cDNA molecular identifiers. The donors were split into four age groups: young (average 16 years), middle-aged (over 35), aged (more than 60) and long-lived (roughly 80). To avoid experimental bias, donors of different ages were spread randomly across the sequencing lanes. Using the same blood draw, the study looked at two additional independent replicas of 1 million unique cDNA reads for two donors, one aged 18 to 29 and the other aged 80 or older. What the work shows at the level of the full study, not this receptor alone: Compared with the aged group, the long-lived group had more naive CD4+ T cells, fewer expanded clones and increased TCR diversity, a pattern suggesting age selection. Bulk unsorted PBMC profiling prevented conclusive comparison of naive and antigen-experienced compartments. Estimates of total diversity based on one million sequenced T cells were considered lower bounds and underestimates. Observed TCR beta diversity per million T cells fell roughly linearly with age, and a significant reduction was already apparent by age around 36. Observed TCR beta diversity correlated strongly with the percentage of naive T cells measured by flow cytometry. Because the CMV infection status of the donors was unknown, age-related changes in expanded clonotypes may potentially have been confounded.

Remarks on this clonotype: Its antigen is still unknown. Base qualities are not recorded, but no much larger clone differs from it by a single base.

Donors were 39 systemically healthy Caucasian individuals from Russia aged 6 to 90 years. Each donor gave about 11 milliliters of peripheral blood, drawn into EDTA-treated Vacutainer tubes. Ficoll-Paque density-gradient centrifugation was used to isolate PBMCs, with at least 6.5 million per sample. Trizol reagent was used to extract total RNA from PBMCs, with at least 5 micrograms per sample. Naive CD45RAhigh/CD27high T cell percentages were measured by flow cytometry on a PBMC aliquot from every donor. Library preparation used 5' RACE. A second about 7 to 11 cycle PCR used a sample-barcoded 5' primer and a J-beta primer mix. Each TCR beta cDNA molecule received a unique molecular identifier from a template-switch 5' adaptor carrying 12 random nucleotides. Each sample yielded at least 2.5 million CDR3-containing paired-end reads. The Mint cDNA synthesis kit, primed by a TRBC-specific oligonucleotide, was used to synthesize first-strand cDNA from all RNA. All cDNA was treated with uracil-DNA glycosylase and then went through a first 18-cycle PCR with the universal primers M1SS and BC2_uni_R. The study's processing was this. Each sample was normalized by randomly selecting 1 million high-quality reads, each carrying a distinct molecular identifier. Instead of being binned into consensus sequences, reads with shared molecular identifiers were discarded. CDR3 identification, clonotype clustering and error correction used MiTCR with a Q25 quality threshold and the strictest error-elimination algorithm. A nonparametric unseen species model with Euler transformation was used to estimate lower-bound total TCR beta diversity. Using fastp trimming at Q25 and MiXCR clonotype assembly, TCRdb reanalyzed the public sequencing data and kept in-frame beta chains. CDR3 protein sequences are deduplicated, and each keeps its most common genes and DNA. Here the V and J calls rest on TCRdb's processing, not on the authors' analysis. Present in this sample are around 1,900,000 distinct CDR3 sequences, about two fifths of which were seen just once. The ten largest make up roughly 23% of the sample.

The specimen was blood. The clonotype was recovered from a human donor in good health.

This receptor carries the CDR3 CASSQMIPSTDTQYF. Here is the DNA: TGTGCCAGCAGTCAAATGATCCCTAGCACAGATACGCAGTATTTT. The chain uses TRBV12-3 or TRBV12-4 and TRBJ2-3, with no D gene named confidently. The CDR3 sequence holds 15 residues, the cysteine and phenylalanine included. The sequence is cut down to CDR3 DNA, 45 bases in frame from base 1. V and J lose 5 bases and 0 bases, and a span of 12 bases separates them.